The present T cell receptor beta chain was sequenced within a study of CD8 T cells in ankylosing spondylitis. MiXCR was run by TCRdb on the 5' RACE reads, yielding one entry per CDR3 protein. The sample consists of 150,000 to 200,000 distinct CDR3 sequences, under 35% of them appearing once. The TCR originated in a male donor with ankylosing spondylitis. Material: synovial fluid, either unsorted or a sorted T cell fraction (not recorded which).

The CDR3 spells CASSQRNNEKLFF. CDR3 bases: TGTGCCAGCAGTCAGAGGAATAATGAAAAACTGTTTTTT. The gene calls are TRBV12-3 or TRBV12-4 and TRBJ1-4; D is ambiguous. Between the trimmed V and J ends, which lost 5 bases and 4 bases, there was a span of 8 bases. This CDR3 contains 13 residues.